This TCR beta chain was documented in a study of shared clonotypes between healthy human individuals. Germline CDR1 reads ENHRY; CDR2 reads SYGVKD. V lost 7 bases, J lost 2 bases, and 2 bases stayed unmatched. The CDR3 is 13 amino acids. Adult donors, all healthy and HIV-negative, had no recent acute infections or vaccinations. The method was immunoSEQ multiplex PCR; TCRdb's version includes in-frame clones alone and lacks a portion of them. Of approximately 350,000 clones detected, about 96% appear once; the ten largest clones hold approximately 0.32%. Specimen: memory CD8+ T cells sorted from blood. Subset given: CD45RO+ cells pooled with CCR7-negative TemRA cells. This sequence joins TRBV10-3 and TRBJ2-1; 7 bases match TRBD2. This receptor was taken from a young man in good health. CDR3 bases: TGTGCCATCACTGGGACTACCTACAATGAGCAGTTCTTC. This sequence encodes CAITGTTYNEQFF.